This T cell receptor (beta chain) appears in the sequencing data of a study of OX40 agonist ivuxolimab in advanced cancers. Study summary: Patients with prior anti-PD-1, anti-PD-L1 or anti-CTLA-4 therapy were eligible; about 41% had some. Partial responses were seen in three patients, one with hepatocellular carcinoma and two with cutaneous melanoma.

The assay was immunoSEQ multiplex PCR, and TCRdb's table has in-frame clones only and misses some. The repertoire holds about 73,000 clones, with about 86% as singletons. Collection of blood occurred at baseline, at cycle 4 day 1, and at cycle 7 day 1. The CDR3 contains 17 residues. The germline V gene encodes CDR1 LNHDA and CDR2 SQIVND (reference sequence). V dropped 9 bases and J dropped 2 bases, with 25 bases sitting between them. Here the sequenced sample was CD4+ or CD8+ T cells sorted from blood, taken in a trial of the OX40 agonist ivuxolimab. The sequence derives from an adult with an advanced solid tumor such as melanoma, head and neck, liver or kidney cancer. The gene calls are TRBV19 and TRBJ1-2, with D maybe TRBD1 (5 bases). CDR3 region: CASARLQGYEINYGYTF. CDR3 DNA: TGTGCCAGCGCCAGGCTCCAGGGCTACGAAATAAACTATGGCTACACCTTC.